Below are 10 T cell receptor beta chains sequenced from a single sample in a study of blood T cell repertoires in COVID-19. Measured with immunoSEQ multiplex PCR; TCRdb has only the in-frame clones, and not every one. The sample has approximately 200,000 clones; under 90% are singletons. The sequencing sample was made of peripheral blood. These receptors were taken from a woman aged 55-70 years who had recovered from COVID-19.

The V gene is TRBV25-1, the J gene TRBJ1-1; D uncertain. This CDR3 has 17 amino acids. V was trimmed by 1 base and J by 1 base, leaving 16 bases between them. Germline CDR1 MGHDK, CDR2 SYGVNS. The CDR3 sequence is CASSESVTKTANTEAFF. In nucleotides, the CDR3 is TGTGCCAGCAGTGAATCGGTCACGAAGACTGCGAACACTGAAGCTTTCTTT.

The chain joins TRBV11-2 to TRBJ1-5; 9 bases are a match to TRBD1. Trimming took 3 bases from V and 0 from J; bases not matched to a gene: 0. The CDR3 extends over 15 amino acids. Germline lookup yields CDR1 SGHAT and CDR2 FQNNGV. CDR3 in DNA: TGTGCCAGCAGCTTGACAGGGGGTAGCAATCAGCCCCAGCATTTT. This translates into CASSLTGGSNQPQHF.

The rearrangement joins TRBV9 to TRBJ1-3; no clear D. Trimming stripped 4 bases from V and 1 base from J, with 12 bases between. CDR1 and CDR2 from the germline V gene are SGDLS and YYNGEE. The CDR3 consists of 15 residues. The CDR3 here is CASSSAPGSGNTIYF. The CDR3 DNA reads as TGTGCCAGCAGCTCAGCCCCGGGGTCTGGAAACACCATATATTTT.

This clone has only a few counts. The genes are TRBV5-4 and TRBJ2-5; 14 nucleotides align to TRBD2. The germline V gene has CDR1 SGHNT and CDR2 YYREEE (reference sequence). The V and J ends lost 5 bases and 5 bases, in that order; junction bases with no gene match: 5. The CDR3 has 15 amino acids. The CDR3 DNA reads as TGTGCCAGCAGGCCTGGGACTAGCGGGGGTGAGACCCAGTACTTC. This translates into CASRPGTSGGETQYF.

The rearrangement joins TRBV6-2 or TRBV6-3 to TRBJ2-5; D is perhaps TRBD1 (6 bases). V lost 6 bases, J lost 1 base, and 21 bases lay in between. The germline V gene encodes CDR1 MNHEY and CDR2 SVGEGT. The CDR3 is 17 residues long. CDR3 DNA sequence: TGTGCCAGCAGCCGCCTCTTTTCAAGGGGGACCCAAGAGACCCAGTACTTC. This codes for CASSRLFSRGTQETQYF.

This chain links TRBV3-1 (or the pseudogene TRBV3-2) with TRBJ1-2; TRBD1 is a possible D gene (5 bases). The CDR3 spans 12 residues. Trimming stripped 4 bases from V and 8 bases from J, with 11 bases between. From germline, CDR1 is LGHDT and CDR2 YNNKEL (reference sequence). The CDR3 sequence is CASSPSSGGYTF. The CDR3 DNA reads TGTGCCAGCAGCCCGTCCTCAGGGGGCTACACCTTC.

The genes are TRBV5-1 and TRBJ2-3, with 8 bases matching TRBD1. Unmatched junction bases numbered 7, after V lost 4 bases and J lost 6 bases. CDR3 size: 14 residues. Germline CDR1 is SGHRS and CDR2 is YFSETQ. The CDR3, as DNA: TGCGCCAGCAGCGTAGACAGGGGAATGGATACGCAGTATTTT. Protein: CASSVDRGMDTQYF.

CDR3 protein: CATSDAPGDTQPQHF. CDR3 bases: TGTGCCACCAGTGACGCCCCAGGGGACACTCAGCCCCAGCATTTT. The chain employs TRBV24-1 and TRBJ1-5; tentative D call: TRBD1 (6 bases). Looked up from germline, CDR1 is KGHDR and CDR2 is SFDVKD. V was trimmed by 4 bases and J by 6 bases, leaving 15 bases between them. The CDR3 contains 15 residues.

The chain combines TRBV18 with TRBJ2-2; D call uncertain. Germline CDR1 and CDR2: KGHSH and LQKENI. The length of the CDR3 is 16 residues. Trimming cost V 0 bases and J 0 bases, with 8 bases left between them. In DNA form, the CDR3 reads TGTGCCAGCTCACCACCGAACCTAGCGAACACCGGGGAGCTGTTTTTT. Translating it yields CASSPPNLANTGELFF.

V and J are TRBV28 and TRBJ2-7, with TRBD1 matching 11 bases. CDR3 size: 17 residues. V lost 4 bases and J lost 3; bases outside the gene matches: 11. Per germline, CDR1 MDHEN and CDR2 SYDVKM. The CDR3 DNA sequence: TGTGCCAGCAGTTCGCCTCCCGGGACAGGGGGTGACTACGAGCAGTACTTC. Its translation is CASSSPPGTGGDYEQYF.